Listed here are 25 T cell receptor beta chains from one sample, sequenced in a study of PD-1 blockade in classical Hodgkin lymphoma. Patients all relapsed after autologous stem cell transplantation, and there was variation in brentuximab vedotin exposure. The method was immunoSEQ multiplex PCR; TCRdb's version includes in-frame clones alone and lacks a portion of them. Of 90,000 to 100,000 clones listed, roughly 90% are singletons. Source: peripheral blood mononuclear cells (PBMCs), taken at baseline. Receptor source: a human donor with classical Hodgkin lymphoma.

This chain links TRBV5-1 with TRBJ2-5; D possibly matches TRBD1 or TRBD2 (5 bases each). This CDR3 region has 13 residues. With 4 bases removed from V and 4 bases from J, the gap between germline ends came to 11 bases. Germline V lookup: CDR1 SGHRS, CDR2 YFSETQ. The CDR3 reads CASSPLGAETQYF. As DNA, the CDR3 is TGCGCCAGCAGCCCCCTCGGGGCAGAGACCCAGTACTTC.

V gene TRBV9 combines with J gene TRBJ2-7, with D perhaps TRBD2 (6 bases). This CDR3 has 14 amino acids. CDR1 and CDR2 (germline): SGDLS, YYNGEE. Trimming left V 3 bases short and J 3 bases short, with 13 bases between. The CDR3 spells CASSAHGSIYEQYF. DNA for the CDR3: TGTGCCAGCAGCGCCCACGGGAGTATCTACGAGCAGTACTTC.

V gene TRBV4-2 combines with J gene TRBJ2-1; TRBD2 agrees at 7 bases. From germline, CDR1 is LGHNA and CDR2 YNFKEQ. The CDR3 extends over 14 amino acids. V lost 3 bases and J lost 6; bases outside the gene matches: 5. In DNA form, the CDR3 reads TGTGCCAGCAGCCAGGGCGGGAGTTTCAATGAGCAGTTCTTC. Protein: CASSQGGSFNEQFF.

The V and J genes are TRBV10-3 and TRBJ1-1, with a possible D match to TRBD1 (6 bases). The CDR3 spans 15 residues. Trimming removed 6 bases at V and 6 bases at J, with 20 bases between. The germline V gene encodes CDR1 ENHRY and CDR2 SYGVKD. CDR3 sequence: CAIRSPVSGVAEAFF. As DNA, the CDR3 is TGTGCCATCAGATCCCCAGTATCAGGGGTCGCTGAAGCTTTCTTT.

Written as DNA, the CDR3 is TGTGCCAGCATCATAAAACCCCAGTCCTACGAGCAGTACTTC. This gives the protein CASIIKPQSYEQYF. The gene calls are TRBV6-1 and TRBJ2-7; D call uncertain. Trimming left V 7 bases short and J 1 base short, with 14 bases between. The CDR3 is 14 amino acids. Germline CDR1 and CDR2: MNHNS and SASEGT.

This clone was detected a few times. The chain carries TRBV4-1 and TRBJ1-2, with 11 bases that match TRBD1. CDR1 and CDR2 (germline): MGHRA, YSYEKL. CDR3 length equals 15 residues. Trimming cost V 4 bases and J 4 bases; bases outside gene matches: 5. CDR3 bases: TGCGCCAGCAGCCGGACAGGGGGCGACAGCTATGGCTACACCTTC. This encodes CASSRTGGDSYGYTF.

J is TRBJ1-4 and V is TRBV6-1, with D unclear. CDR1 is MNHNS, CDR2 SASEGT, per germline. The V gene lost 6 bases and the J gene lost 8 bases, with 10 bases spanning the gap. The CDR3 is 12 amino acids. The DNA for the CDR3 is TGTGCCAGCAGGGCCAGGTTAGAAAAACTGTTTTTT. It is translated as CASRARLEKLFF.

The rearrangement uses TRBV28 and TRBJ2-7; 10 bases are shared with TRBD1. Germline CDR1 reads MDHEN; CDR2 reads SYDVKM. This CDR3 has 20 amino acids. The junction had 21 bases not matched to a gene; V was cut back by 5 bases and J by 2 bases. CDR3 amino acids: CASSPNPGTGVMSAPYEQYF. CDR3 coding DNA: TGTGCCAGCAGTCCGAACCCCGGGACAGGGGTTATGTCGGCCCCCTACGAGCAGTACTTC.

The chain combines TRBV2 with TRBJ2-3; D unclear. The germline CDR1 and CDR2 sequences are SNHLY and FYNNEI. Trimming took 0 bases from V and 2 from J, leaving 15 bases between them. This CDR3 is built from 17 residues. The CDR3 sequence is CASSEALRFRHTDTQYF. The CDR3 nucleotides read TGTGCCAGCAGTGAAGCGTTAAGGTTCCGGCACACAGATACGCAGTATTTT.

This clone is a singleton in its sample. The chain links TRBV7-9 to TRBJ2-1, with D possibly matching TRBD1 (6 bases). Trimming removed 1 base from V and 5 bases from J, with 9 bases in between. The germline V gene encodes CDR1 SEHNR and CDR2 FQNEAQ (reference sequence). The CDR3 extends over 14 amino acids. The CDR3 here is CASSLVAGDNEQFF. Here the CDR3 DNA reads TGTGCCAGCAGCTTAGTGGCAGGGGACAATGAGCAGTTCTTC.

The rearrangement uses TRBV19 and TRBJ2-3; 9 bases match TRBD2. Germline V CDR1 and CDR2: LNHDA, SQIVND (reference sequence). The CDR3 runs to 15 residues. Germline trimming cut 2 bases from V and 6 bases from J; bases unmatched to any gene: 6. This chain's CDR3 is CASSIPSGAIDTQYF. The CDR3, as DNA: TGTGCCAGTAGTATACCTAGCGGGGCGATTGATACGCAGTATTTT.

This chain uses TRBV18 with TRBJ2-3, with TRBD2 identical over 10 bases. The CDR3 is made up of 17 amino acids. V was clipped by 1 base and J by 3 bases; unmatched bases: 7. CDR1 is KGHSH and CDR2 is LQKENI in the germline V gene. The CDR3 DNA is TGTGCCAGCTCACCACGAGCGGGAGGGCGGTCGACAGATACGCAGTATTTT. It is translated as CASSPRAGGRSTDTQYF.

V usage is TRBV11-3 and J usage is TRBJ2-1; 10 bases agree with TRBD2. With 4 bases clipped from V and 7 bases from J, the junction kept 10 bases outside the gene matches. This CDR3 region has 16 residues. The germline gives CDR1 SGHNT, CDR2 YENEEA. As DNA, the CDR3 is TGTGCCAGCAGCTACGATAGCGGGAGGATGTCAAATGAGCAGTTCTTC. Its protein is CASSYDSGRMSNEQFF.

This clone was observed a few times. This chain joins TRBV10-3 and TRBJ2-7; 11 nucleotides align to TRBD2. The CDR3 contains 16 residues. Germline assignment: CDR1 ENHRY and CDR2 SYGVKD. The trim removed 4 bases at V and 4 bases at J, leaving 9 bases unmatched. CDR3 nucleotide sequence: TGTGCCATCAGTGTTGATAGCGGGAGGGCCGCGTACGAGCAGTACTTC. This codes for CAISVDSGRAAYEQYF.

The chain carries TRBV6-5 and TRBJ1-5, with a weak D call TRBD1 (5 bases). V was pared by 0 bases and J by 2 bases, with 11 bases between. Germline assignment: CDR1 MNHEY and CDR2 SVGAGI. The CDR3 is 16 residues long. This CDR3 is CASSYSGASGNQPQHF. For the CDR3, the DNA is TGTGCCAGCAGTTACTCTGGGGCTTCTGGCAATCAGCCCCAGCATTTT.

The chain couples TRBV5-6 to TRBJ1-4; TRBD1 matches 8 bases. The J segment lost 10 bases and the V segment lost 0 bases, leaving 8 bases of the junction unmatched. Germline V gene lookup returns CDR1 SGHDT and CDR2 YYEEEE. The CDR3 loop spans 15 amino acids. Written as DNA, the CDR3 is TGTGCCAGCAGCTTGGGACCAGGGGGCGGCGGAAAACTGTTTTTT. Protein product: CASSLGPGGGGKLFF.

The genes are TRBV11-2 and TRBJ2-7; no firm D call. The CDR3 length is 16 residues. Per the germline V gene, CDR1 is SGHAT and CDR2 is FQNNGV. V gave up 1 base and J gave up 6 bases, with 19 bases separating them. Here the CDR3 reads CASSLGLGTLSSEQYF. In DNA form, the CDR3 reads TGTGCCAGCAGCTTAGGGCTAGGAACGCTATCTTCCGAGCAGTACTTC.

The chain combines TRBV30 with TRBJ2-1, with D hard to call. Germline V gene lookup returns CDR1 GTSNPN and CDR2 SVGIG (reference sequence). Trimming stripped 5 bases from V and 4 bases from J, with 12 bases between. The CDR3 contains 13 residues. The CDR3 reads CAWARSYYNEQFF. DNA for the CDR3: TGTGCCTGGGCCCGGAGCTATTACAATGAGCAGTTCTTC.

V gene TRBV19 combines with J gene TRBJ2-1; no definite D call. Trimming shortened V by 3 bases and J by 3 bases, and 9 bases separated the two germline ends. Germline loops: CDR1 LNHDA, CDR2 SQIVND (reference sequence). The CDR3 contains 14 residues. CDR3 region: CASSIRPDYNEQFF. DNA of the CDR3: TGTGCCAGTAGTATCCGTCCAGACTACAATGAGCAGTTCTTC. The variable domain in full, with the rest retrieved from reference TRBV19 and TRBJ2-1, is DGGITQSPKYLFRKEGQNVTLSCEQNLNHDAMYWYRQDPGQGLRLIYYSQIVNDFQKGDIAEGYSVSREKKESFPLTVTSAQKNPTAFYLCASSIRPDYNEQFFGPGTRLTVL.

This chain joins TRBV18 and TRBJ2-1; 7 positions agree with TRBD1. This CDR3 region has 15 residues. Germline V gives CDR1 KGHSH, CDR2 LQKENI. J was trimmed by 8 bases and V by 5 bases; bases with no gene match: 12. The CDR3 DNA sequence: TGTGCCAGCTCAACCCGACAGGGATCCCCCCATGAGCAGTTCTTC. Encoded protein: CASSTRQGSPHEQFF. Full variable domain (missing parts from reference TRBV18 and TRBJ2-1): NAGVMQNPRHLVRRRGQEARLRCSPMKGHSHVYWYRQLPEEGLKFMVYLQKENIIDESGMPKERFSAEFPKEGPSILRIQQVVRGDSAAYFCASSTRQGSPHEQFFGPGTRLTVL.

V usage is TRBV6-4 and J usage is TRBJ2-2; weak D call: TRBD1 (6 bases). Germline CDR1 reads MRHNA; CDR2 reads SNTAGT. V was cut by 3 bases and J by 2 bases, with 10 bases left in between. The CDR3 is 15 residues long. As DNA, the CDR3 is TGTGCCAGCAGTGAGGTCGGGACAAACACCGGGGAGCTGTTTTTT. It translates to CASSEVGTNTGELFF.

The chain links TRBV6-5 to TRBJ2-5, with TRBD1 as a possible D gene (6 bases). The CDR3 loop spans 14 amino acids. The germline V gene encodes CDR1 MNHEY and CDR2 SVGAGI. V lost 2 bases to trimming and J lost 5 bases, with 12 bases between them. The CDR3: CASSYDRRMETQYF. CDR3 DNA sequence: TGTGCCAGCAGTTACGACAGGAGAATGGAGACCCAGTACTTC.

This chain links TRBV6-1 with TRBJ1-5; D is possibly TRBD1 (5 bases). Between the trimmed V and J ends, which lost 1 base and 4 bases, there was a span of 11 bases. Germline values: CDR1 MNHNS, CDR2 SASEGT. The CDR3 sequence is 15 residues long. This CDR3 reads CASSEGGGANQPQHF. Written as DNA, the CDR3 is TGTGCCAGCAGTGAAGGTGGGGGAGCTAATCAGCCCCAGCATTTT.

The chain joins TRBV30 to TRBJ2-3; weak D call: TRBD2 (5 bases). The CDR3 totals 15 residues. Trimming cost V 2 bases and J 4 bases, with 16 bases left between them. Germline V lookup: CDR1 GTSNPN, CDR2 SVGIG (reference sequence). The CDR3 reads CAWSLELHGADTQYF. As DNA, the CDR3 is TGTGCCTGGAGTCTTGAGCTCCACGGGGCAGATACGCAGTATTTT. Combining the CDR3 with reference TRBV30 and TRBJ2-3 gives the whole variable domain SQTIHQWPATLVQPVGSPLSLECTVEGTSNPNLYWYRQAAGRGLQLLFYSVGIGQISSEVPQNLSASRPQDRQFILSSKKLLLSDSGFYLCAWSLELHGADTQYFGPGTRLTVL.

The chain is built from TRBV18 and TRBJ1-1; a weak D match, TRBD1 (6 bases). The CDR3 runs 17 residues. Germline CDR1 is KGHSH and CDR2 is LQKENI. Trimming shortened V by 1 base and J by 5 bases, and 20 bases separated the two germline ends. The CDR3 protein is CASSPRTDVGASTEAFF. For the CDR3, the DNA is TGTGCCAGCTCACCACGGACAGACGTGGGCGCGAGTACTGAAGCTTTCTTT.